This TCR beta chain is drawn from a study of blood T cells in healthy people across ages. Study context: Per two T cells, template switching captured roughly one barcoded beta molecule.

This clonotype was counted between two and nine times. Each sample yielded at least 5.5 micrograms of PBMC total RNA. The authors ran a second PCR of about 7 to 11 cycles using a sample-barcoded 5' primer and a J-beta primer mix. TCRdb reprocessed the 5' RACE reads via MiXCR and lists one record per CDR3 protein. The sample has just under 550,000 distinct CDR3 sequences, 24% seen once. This CDR3 is 14 amino acids long. The germline gives CDR1 DFQATT, CDR2 SNEGSKA (reference sequence). V shed 4 bases and J 6 bases; nucleotides not matched to a gene: 9. These data were likewise used in another study, on T cells of mothers and their children.

Sample: blood. This rearrangement joins TRBV20-1 to TRBJ2-7; 10 bases match TRBD2. The source is a boy aged 10-17 years in good health. In DNA, the CDR3 is TGCAGTGCTACCCTAGCGGGAGCGATCGGCGAGCAGTACTTC. Its protein is CSATLAGAIGEQYF.